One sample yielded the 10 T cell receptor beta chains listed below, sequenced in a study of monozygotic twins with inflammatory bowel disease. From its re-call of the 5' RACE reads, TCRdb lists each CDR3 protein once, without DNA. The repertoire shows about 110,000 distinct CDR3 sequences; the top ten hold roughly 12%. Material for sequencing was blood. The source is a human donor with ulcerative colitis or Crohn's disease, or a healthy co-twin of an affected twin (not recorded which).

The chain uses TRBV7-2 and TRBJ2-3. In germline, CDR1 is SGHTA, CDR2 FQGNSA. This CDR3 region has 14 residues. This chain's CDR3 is CASSFSGMADTQYF.

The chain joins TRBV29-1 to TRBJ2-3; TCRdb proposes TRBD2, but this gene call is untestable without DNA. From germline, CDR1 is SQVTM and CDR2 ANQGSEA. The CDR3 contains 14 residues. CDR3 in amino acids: CSVALAGGSDTQYF.

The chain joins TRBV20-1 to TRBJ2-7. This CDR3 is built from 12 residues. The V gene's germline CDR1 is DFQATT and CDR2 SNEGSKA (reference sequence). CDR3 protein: CSASGGSYEQYF.

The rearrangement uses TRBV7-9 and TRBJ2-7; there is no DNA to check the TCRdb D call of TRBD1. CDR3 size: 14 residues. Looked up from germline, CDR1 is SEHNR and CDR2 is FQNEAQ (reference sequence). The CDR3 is CASSSIDSPFEQYF. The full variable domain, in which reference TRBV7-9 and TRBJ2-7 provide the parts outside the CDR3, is DTGVSQNPRHKITKRGQNVTFRCDPISEHNRLYWYRQTLGQGPEFLTYFQNEAQLEKSRLLSDRFSAERPKGSFSTLEIQRTEQGDSAMYLCASSSIDSPFEQYFGPGTRLTVT.

CDR3 in amino acids: CASSPLPRGYSNQPQHF. The chain uses TRBV27 and TRBJ1-5; TCRdb reports TRBD1, a call that lacks DNA to check it against. CDR1 and CDR2 (germline): MNHEY, SMNVEV (reference sequence). There are 17 residues in the CDR3.

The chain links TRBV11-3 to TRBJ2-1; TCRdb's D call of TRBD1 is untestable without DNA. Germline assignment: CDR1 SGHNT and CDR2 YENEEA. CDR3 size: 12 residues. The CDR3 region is CASGTQNNEQFF.

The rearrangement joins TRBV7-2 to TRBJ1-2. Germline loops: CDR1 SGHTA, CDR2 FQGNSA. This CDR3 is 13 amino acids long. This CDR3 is CASSSTPDYGYTF.

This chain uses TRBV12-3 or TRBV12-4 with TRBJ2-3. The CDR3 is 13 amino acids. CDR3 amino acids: CASTTTGSDTQYF.

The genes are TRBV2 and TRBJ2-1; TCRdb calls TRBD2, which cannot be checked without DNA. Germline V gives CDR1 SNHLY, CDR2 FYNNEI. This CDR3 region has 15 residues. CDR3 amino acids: CASSEARRLDSEQFF.

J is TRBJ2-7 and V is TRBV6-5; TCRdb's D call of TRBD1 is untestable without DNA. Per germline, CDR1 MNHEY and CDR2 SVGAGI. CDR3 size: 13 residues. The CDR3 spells CASSRRGIYEQYF.